This entry concerns a single T cell receptor (beta chain). This record belongs to a study of control samples from healthy donors and cancer patients. Only in-frame clones appear in the TCRdb table, and some are missing; sequencing was by immunoSEQ multiplex PCR. This repertoire shows some 37,000 clones, about 90% found once; its top ten account for approximately 3.9%. Germline loops: CDR1 MNHEY, CDR2 SVGEGT. The V gene end was trimmed by 7 bases and the J gene end by 5 bases; junction bases not matched to a gene: 4. The CDR3 contains 12 residues. The chain combines TRBV6-2 or TRBV6-3 with TRBJ1-2; 7 positions agree with TRBD1. The sequencing input was blood. This clonotype was sampled from a woman between 45 and 60 years old in good health. The CDR3, as DNA: TGTGCCAGCACCCCGACAGGGTATGGCTACACCTTC. Translated, it gives CASTPTGYGYTF.